This entry describes one T cell receptor beta chain. CDR1 KGHSH and CDR2 LQKENI come from the germline V gene. The CDR3 covers 16 residues. With 2 bases clipped from V and 1 base from J, the junction kept 4 bases outside the gene matches. These data come from a study of blood T cell repertoires in COVID-19. Study-level information: T cells, B-cell-depleted T cells, or PBMCs provided the cDNA or gDNA that served as material.

Methods used by the authors: Estimates of nucleated cell counts were drawn from the amplification of reference gene primers. The assay was immunoSEQ multiplex PCR, and TCRdb's table has in-frame clones only and misses some. V, J and clone size are taken as reported in that table, and D and trimming were inferred from the DNA itself. Of about 340,000 clones listed, about 83% are singletons. The sequence derives from a man aged 30 to 45 with active or convalescent COVID-19. This chain joins TRBV18 and TRBJ1-5; 8 bases are shared with TRBD1. Sample: peripheral blood. The CDR3: CASSPGTGESNQPQHF. CDR3 DNA sequence: TGTGCCAGCTCACCAGGGACAGGAGAAAGCAATCAGCCCCAGCATTTT. Full variable domain (outside the CDR3, taken from reference TRBV18 and TRBJ1-5): NAGVMQNPRHLVRRRGQEARLRCSPMKGHSHVYWYRQLPEEGLKFMVYLQKENIIDESGMPKERFSAEFPKEGPSILRIQQVVRGDSAAYFCASSPGTGESNQPQHFGDGTRLSIL.